These T cell receptor beta chains were read from a single sample in a study of blood T cell repertoires in COVID-19. The table came from immunoSEQ multiplex PCR; TCRdb's copy has only in-frame clones and leaves some out. This table has around 150,000 clones, 85% to 95% appearing once. Input material: peripheral blood. The receptors here all came from a woman in her forties or fifties with acute or convalescent COVID-19. CDR3s include the opening cysteine and the closing phenylalanine or tryptophan. D genes are given only for firm matches. The size entry is marked missing in some rows and otherwise reads once, few, many or a size class.

d_gene: .; v_gene: TRBV6-5; abundance: .; len: 13; j_gene: TRBJ1-6; CDR3aa: CATAEAYNSPLHF; CDR3nt: TGTGCCACCGCCGAGGCATATAATTCACCCCTCCACTTT
d_gene: .; v_gene: TRBV4-3; abundance: .; len: 13; j_gene: TRBJ2-7; CDR3aa: CASSQETGSEQYF; CDR3nt: TGCGCCAGCAGCCAAGAAACAGGGTCCGAGCAGTACTTC
d_gene: .; v_gene: TRBV5-1; abundance: few; len: 16; j_gene: TRBJ1-3; CDR3aa: CASSLDLVISGNTIYF; CDR3nt: TGCGCCAGCAGCTTGGACTTAGTGATCTCTGGAAACACCATATATTTT
d_gene: TRBD1; v_gene: TRBV18; abundance: .; len: 16; j_gene: TRBJ2-1; CDR3aa: CASSLGVQGQGNEQFF; CDR3nt: TGTGCCAGCTCACTTGGGGTCCAGGGACAGGGGAATGAGCAGTTCTTC
d_gene: .; v_gene: TRBV30; abundance: .; len: 16; j_gene: TRBJ2-2; CDR3aa: CAWRSLLGQGLRELFF; CDR3nt: TGTGCCTGGAGAAGCTTGCTGGGTCAGGGGTTGCGGGAGCTGTTTTTT
d_gene: .; v_gene: TRBV28; abundance: .; len: 13; j_gene: TRBJ1-2; CDR3aa: CASSLWIGYGYTF; CDR3nt: TGTGCCAGCAGTTTATGGATCGGCTATGGCTACACCTTC
d_gene: TRBD2; v_gene: TRBV28; abundance: .; len: 13; j_gene: TRBJ2-1; CDR3aa: CASGGGSYNEQFF; CDR3nt: TGTGCCAGTGGCGGGGGCTCCTACAATGAGCAGTTCTTC
d_gene: TRBD1; v_gene: TRBV3-1/TRBV3-2; abundance: .; len: 15; j_gene: TRBJ2-3; CDR3aa: CASSPTYLAGTGSNF; CDR3nt: TGTGCCAGCAGCCCGACATACTTAGCCGGGACAGGGAGTAATTTT
d_gene: .; v_gene: TRBV5-1; abundance: .; len: 13; j_gene: TRBJ2-3; CDR3aa: CASSPQRTDTQYF; CDR3nt: TGCGCCAGCAGCCCACAGCGCACAGATACGCAGTATTTT
d_gene: TRBD1; v_gene: TRBV4-3; abundance: .; len: 13; j_gene: TRBJ2-3; CDR3aa: CASSRQGVDTQYF; CDR3nt: TGCGCCAGCAGTCGACAGGGGGTAGATACGCAGTATTTT
d_gene: TRBD2; v_gene: TRBV28; abundance: .; len: 13; j_gene: TRBJ2-5; CDR3aa: CASSFGGRETQYF; CDR3nt: TGTGCCAGCAGTTTCGGGGGGAGGGAGACCCAGTACTTC
d_gene: TRBD1; v_gene: TRBV9; abundance: .; len: 13; j_gene: TRBJ1-2; CDR3aa: CASSERTGKGYTF; CDR3nt: TGTGCCAGCAGCGAGCGGACAGGGAAAGGCTACACCTTC
d_gene: .; v_gene: TRBV3-1/TRBV3-2; abundance: .; len: 16; j_gene: TRBJ1-4; CDR3aa: CASSQAQIESLEKLFF; CDR3nt: TGTGCCAGCAGCCAAGCGCAAATCGAGTCGTTGGAAAAACTGTTTTTT
d_gene: TRBD1; v_gene: TRBV24-1; abundance: .; len: 15; j_gene: TRBJ1-6; CDR3aa: CATGPWTGGNSPLHF; CDR3nt: TGTGCCACCGGACCATGGACAGGGGGTAATTCACCCCTCCACTTT
d_gene: .; v_gene: TRBV7-2; abundance: .; len: 13; j_gene: TRBJ1-3; CDR3aa: CASSPTTVNTIYF; CDR3nt: TGTGCCAGCAGCCCAACGACAGTAAACACCATATATTTT
d_gene: .; v_gene: TRBV5-1; abundance: .; len: 14; j_gene: TRBJ2-3; CDR3aa: CASSSRGAADTQYF; CDR3nt: TGCGCCAGCAGCTCCCGGGGGGCGGCAGATACGCAGTATTTT
d_gene: TRBD2; v_gene: TRBV24-1; abundance: .; len: 16; j_gene: TRBJ2-3; CDR3aa: CATRPGGGYSTDTQYF; CDR3nt: TGTGCCACCAGACCGGGCGGGGGGTATAGCACAGATACGCAGTATTTT
d_gene: .; v_gene: TRBV25-1; abundance: .; len: 14; j_gene: TRBJ2-7; CDR3aa: CASSESDRSYEQYF; CDR3nt: TGTGCCAGCAGTGAGTCAGACAGATCCTACGAGCAGTACTTC
d_gene: TRBD1; v_gene: TRBV15; abundance: .; len: 16; j_gene: TRBJ1-1; CDR3aa: CATSRVPEGALTEAFF; CDR3nt: TGTGCCACCAGCAGAGTTCCAGAGGGGGCTTTAACTGAAGCTTTCTTT
d_gene: TRBD1; v_gene: TRBV19; abundance: .; len: 14; j_gene: TRBJ2-7; CDR3aa: CASTPGQGSYEQYF; CDR3nt: TGTGCCAGTACTCCGGGACAGGGGTCCTACGAGCAGTACTTC
d_gene: TRBD1; v_gene: TRBV19; abundance: .; len: 14; j_gene: TRBJ2-7; CDR3aa: CASMTGQGDNEQYF; CDR3nt: TGTGCCAGTATGACGGGACAGGGGGACAACGAGCAGTACTTC
d_gene: TRBD1; v_gene: TRBV14; abundance: .; len: 15; j_gene: TRBJ1-6; CDR3aa: CASSQDGTGFSPLHF; CDR3nt: TGTGCCAGCAGCCAAGATGGGACAGGGTTTTCACCCCTCCACTTT
d_gene: TRBD1; v_gene: TRBV5-1; abundance: once; len: 14; j_gene: TRBJ1-4; CDR3aa: CASSLDREGEKLFF; CDR3nt: TGCGCCAGCAGCCTGGACAGGGAGGGTGAAAAACTGTTTTTT
d_gene: TRBD2; v_gene: TRBV27; abundance: .; len: 17; j_gene: TRBJ2-1; CDR3aa: CASSLGTSGGHPTEQFF; CDR3nt: TGTGCCAGCAGTCTTGGGACTAGCGGGGGGCACCCCACTGAGCAGTTCTTC
d_gene: TRBD1; v_gene: TRBV12-3/TRBV12-4; abundance: .; len: 13; j_gene: TRBJ1-2; CDR3aa: CASSSTGNYGYTF; CDR3nt: TGTGCCAGCAGTTCGACAGGGAACTATGGCTACACCTTC
d_gene: .; v_gene: TRBV7-9; abundance: .; len: 14; j_gene: TRBJ2-7; CDR3aa: CASSPPQNSYEQYF; CDR3nt: TGTGCCAGCAGCCCGCCCCAGAATTCCTACGAGCAGTACTTC
d_gene: .; v_gene: TRBV11-2; abundance: .; len: 13; j_gene: TRBJ1-5; CDR3aa: CASSLVHYQPQHF; CDR3nt: TGTGCCAGCAGCTTAGTTCATTATCAGCCCCAGCATTTT
d_gene: TRBD2; v_gene: TRBV25-1; abundance: .; len: 14; j_gene: TRBJ2-7; CDR3aa: CASSEGTSGYEQYF; CDR3nt: TGTGCCAGCAGTGAAGGGACTAGCGGCTACGAGCAGTACTTC
d_gene: .; v_gene: TRBV4-2; abundance: .; len: 14; j_gene: TRBJ1-4; CDR3aa: CASSPTGTDEKLFF; CDR3nt: TGTGCCAGCAGCCCTACGGGGACTGATGAAAAACTGTTTTTT
d_gene: .; v_gene: TRBV7-6; abundance: few; len: 15; j_gene: TRBJ1-2; CDR3aa: CASSPASRGNYGYTF; CDR3nt: TGTGCCAGCAGCCCCGCCTCCCGGGGGAACTATGGCTACACCTTC
d_gene: .; v_gene: TRBV6-6; abundance: .; len: 13; j_gene: TRBJ1-3; CDR3aa: CASSRGPGNTIYF; CDR3nt: TGTGCCAGCAGTCGGGGGCCTGGAAACACCATATATTTT
d_gene: TRBD2; v_gene: TRBV9; abundance: .; len: 19; j_gene: TRBJ2-5; CDR3aa: CASSVGNIGSGGSQETQYF; CDR3nt: TGTGCCAGCAGCGTAGGAAATATAGGTAGCGGGGGGTCCCAAGAGACCCAGTACTTC
d_gene: .; v_gene: TRBV18; abundance: .; len: 13; j_gene: TRBJ1-1; CDR3aa: CASSPSDMGEAFF; CDR3nt: TGTGCCAGCTCACCTTCGGACATGGGGGAAGCTTTCTTT
d_gene: TRBD1; v_gene: TRBV9; abundance: .; len: 15; j_gene: TRBJ1-1; CDR3aa: CASSPQGALDTEAFF; CDR3nt: TGTGCCAGCAGCCCTCAGGGGGCCCTGGACACTGAAGCTTTCTTT
d_gene: .; v_gene: TRBV28; abundance: .; len: 17; j_gene: TRBJ2-1; CDR3aa: CASSPGLGSHSYNEQFF; CDR3nt: TGTGCCAGCAGTCCCGGTTTGGGCAGCCACTCCTACAATGAGCAGTTCTTC
d_gene: TRBD1; v_gene: TRBV4-2; abundance: .; len: 15; j_gene: TRBJ1-5; CDR3aa: CASSFGQGNNQPQHF; CDR3nt: TGTGCCAGCAGCTTCGGACAGGGCAACAATCAGCCCCAGCATTTT